This T cell receptor beta chain was found in a study of blood T cell repertoires in COVID-19. The overall study: The United States, Italy and Spain provided the acute and convalescent COVID-19 samples. In each case, the material was cDNA or gDNA derived from T cells, B-cell-depleted T cells, or PBMCs.

This clone was detected a few times. Trimming at V came to 1 base and at J to 3 bases, leaving 3 bases not matched to a gene. Germline V gives CDR1 MGHRA, CDR2 YSYEKL. There are 15 residues in the CDR3. In the original workflow: Quantification of nucleated cells was approximated via reference gene primer amplification. TCRdb's table, derived via immunoSEQ multiplex PCR, lists solely in-frame clones and lacks some. V and J calls and clone size follow that table, whereas D and trimming were derived from the DNA. The sample yields 60,000 to 65,000 clones, about 76% seen once. Sequencing was carried out using peripheral blood. This chain uses TRBV4-1 with TRBJ2-7, with 10 bases aligning to TRBD1. This clonotype originated in a human donor in a cohort sampled during active COVID-19. For the CDR3, the DNA is TGCGCCAGCAGCCAAGCGACAGGGGGCCTCTACGAGCAGTACTTC. As protein: CASSQATGGLYEQYF.